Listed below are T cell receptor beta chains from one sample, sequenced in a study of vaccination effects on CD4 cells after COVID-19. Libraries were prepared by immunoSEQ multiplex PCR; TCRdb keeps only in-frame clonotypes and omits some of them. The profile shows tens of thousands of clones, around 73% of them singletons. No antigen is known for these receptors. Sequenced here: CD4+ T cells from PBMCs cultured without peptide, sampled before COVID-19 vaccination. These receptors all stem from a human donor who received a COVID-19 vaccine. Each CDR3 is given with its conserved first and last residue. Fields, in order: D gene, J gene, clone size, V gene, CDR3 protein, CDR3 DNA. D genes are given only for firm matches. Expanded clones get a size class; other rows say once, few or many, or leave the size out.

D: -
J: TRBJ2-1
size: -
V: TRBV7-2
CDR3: CALKRGGSYNEQFF
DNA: TGTGCCCTAAAACGAGGCGGTTCCTACAATGAGCAGTTCTTC

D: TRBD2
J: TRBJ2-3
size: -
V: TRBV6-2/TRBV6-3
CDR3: CASSQQRGVQYF
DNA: TGTGCCAGCAGTCAGCAGCGGGGGGTGCAGTATTTT

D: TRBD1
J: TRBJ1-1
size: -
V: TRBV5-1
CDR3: CASRGQGGFAEAFF
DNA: TGCGCCAGCCGGGGACAGGGGGGTTTTGCTGAAGCTTTCTTT

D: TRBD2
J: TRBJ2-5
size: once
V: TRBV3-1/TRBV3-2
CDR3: CASSLRTSGNGETQYF
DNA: TGTGCCAGCAGCCTACGGACTAGCGGGAATGGGGAGACCCAGTACTTC

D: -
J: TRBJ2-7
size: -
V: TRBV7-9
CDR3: CASSLVRGYEQYF
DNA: TGTGCCAGCAGCTTAGTCAGGGGCTACGAGCAGTACTTC

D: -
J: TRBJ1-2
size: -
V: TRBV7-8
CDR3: CASSPLGGANYGYTF
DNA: TGTGCCAGCAGCCCACTTGGGGGAGCCAACTATGGCTACACCTTC

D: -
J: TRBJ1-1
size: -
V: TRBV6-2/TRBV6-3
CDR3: CASSPRRWNTEAFF
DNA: TGTGCCAGCAGTCCACGCAGGTGGAACACTGAAGCTTTCTTT

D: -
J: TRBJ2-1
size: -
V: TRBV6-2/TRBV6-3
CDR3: CASSYARGDYNEQFF
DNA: TGTGCCAGCAGTTACGCTAGAGGGGACTACAATGAGCAGTTCTTC

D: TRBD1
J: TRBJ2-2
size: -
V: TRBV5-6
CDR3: CASGRQGFGTGELFF
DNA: TGTGCCAGCGGCCGACAGGGGTTCGGCACCGGGGAGCTGTTTTTT

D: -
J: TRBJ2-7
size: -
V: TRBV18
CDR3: CASSPDVYEQYF
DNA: TGTGCCAGCTCACCGGACGTCTACGAGCAGTACTTC

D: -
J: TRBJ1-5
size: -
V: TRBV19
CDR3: CASARAAMEQPQHF
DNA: TGTGCCAGTGCGAGGGCGGCAATGGAACAGCCCCAGCATTTT

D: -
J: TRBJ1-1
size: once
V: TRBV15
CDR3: CATSRERTLNTEAFF
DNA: TGTGCCACCAGCAGAGAGAGGACCTTGAACACTGAAGCTTTCTTT

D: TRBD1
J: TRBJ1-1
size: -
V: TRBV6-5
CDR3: CASSSTGEISEAFF
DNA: TGTGCCAGCAGCTCGACAGGGGAAATTTCTGAAGCTTTCTTT

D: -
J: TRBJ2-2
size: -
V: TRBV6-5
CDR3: CASSYSRIAPGELFF
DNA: TGTGCCAGCAGTTACTCGAGGATTGCGCCCGGGGAGCTGTTTTTT

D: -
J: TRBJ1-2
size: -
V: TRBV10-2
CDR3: CASSVGVLGDGYTF
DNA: TGCGCCAGCAGTGTGGGGGTTTTGGGCGATGGCTACACCTTC

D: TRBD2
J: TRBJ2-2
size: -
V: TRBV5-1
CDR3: CASSLARLAGLPKNTGELFF
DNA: TGCGCCAGCAGCTTGGCCCGGCTAGCGGGATTACCCAAGAACACCGGGGAGCTGTTTTTT

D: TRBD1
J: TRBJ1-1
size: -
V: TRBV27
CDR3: CASSSISRGSGTEAFF
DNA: TGTGCCAGCAGTTCGATCTCCAGGGGGAGCGGCACTGAAGCTTTCTTT

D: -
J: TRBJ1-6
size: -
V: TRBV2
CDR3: CASRGFLDSPLHF
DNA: TGTGCCAGCAGGGGGTTTCTGGATTCACCCCTCCACTTT

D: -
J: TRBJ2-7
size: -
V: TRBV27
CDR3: CASSLDAAAYEQYF
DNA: TGTGCCAGCAGTTTAGACGCCGCAGCCTACGAGCAGTACTTC

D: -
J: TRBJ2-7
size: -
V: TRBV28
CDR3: CASSLGLGRWYEQYF
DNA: TGTGCCAGCAGTTTAGGGCTAGGGAGGTGGTACGAGCAGTACTTC

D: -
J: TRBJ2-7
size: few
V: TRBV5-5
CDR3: CASSFRGFTYEQYF
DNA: TGTGCCAGCAGCTTTAGGGGGTTCACCTACGAGCAGTACTTC

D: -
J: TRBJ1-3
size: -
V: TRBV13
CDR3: CASSLGRRFSGNTIYF
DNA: TGTGCCAGCAGCTTAGGCCGAAGATTCTCTGGAAACACCATATATTTT

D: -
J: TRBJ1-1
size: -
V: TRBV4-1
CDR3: CASSQFSRNLNTEAFF
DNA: TGCGCCAGCAGCCAGTTCTCCAGAAACCTGAACACTGAAGCTTTCTTT

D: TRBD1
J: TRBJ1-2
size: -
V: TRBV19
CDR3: CASSLTGPYGYTF
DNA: TGTGCCAGTAGCTTGACAGGGCCCTATGGCTACACCTTC

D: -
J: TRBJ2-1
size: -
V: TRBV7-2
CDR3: CASSLAGRPEQFF
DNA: TGTGCCAGCAGCTTAGCGGGGAGGCCTGAGCAGTTCTTC

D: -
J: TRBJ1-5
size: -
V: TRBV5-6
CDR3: CASSLSGWSNQPQHF
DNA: TGTGCCAGCAGCTTGTCCGGGTGGAGCAATCAGCCCCAGCATTTT

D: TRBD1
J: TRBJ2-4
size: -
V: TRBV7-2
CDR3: CASSVGQGRNIQYF
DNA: TGTGCCAGCAGCGTAGGACAGGGGAGGAACATTCAGTACTTC

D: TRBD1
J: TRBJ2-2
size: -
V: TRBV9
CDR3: CASSPMTGLTFHTGELFF
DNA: TGTGCCAGCAGCCCGATGACAGGGCTCACGTTTCACACCGGGGAGCTGTTTTTT

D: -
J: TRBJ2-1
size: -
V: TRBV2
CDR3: CASSEGRSSYNEQFF
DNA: TGTGCCAGCAGTGAAGGTAGGAGCTCCTACAATGAGCAGTTCTTC

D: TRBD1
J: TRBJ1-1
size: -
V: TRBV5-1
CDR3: CASSSAGGGLNTEAFF
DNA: TGCGCCAGCAGCTCAGCAGGGGGGGGGTTGAACACTGAAGCTTTCTTT

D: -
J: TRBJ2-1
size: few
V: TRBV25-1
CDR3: CASSEYNEQFF
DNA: TGTGCCAGCAGTGAGTACAATGAGCAGTTCTTC

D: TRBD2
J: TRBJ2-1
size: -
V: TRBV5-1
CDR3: CASSLTLTTAGEDEQFF
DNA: TGCGCCAGCAGCTTAACCCTGACTACGGCGGGAGAGGATGAGCAGTTCTTC

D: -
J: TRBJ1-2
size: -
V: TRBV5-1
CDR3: CASSPRPTGGYGYTF
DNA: TGCGCCAGCAGCCCAAGACCTACGGGGGGCTATGGCTACACCTTC

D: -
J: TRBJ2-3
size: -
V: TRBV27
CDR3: CASSPTGFHTDTQYF
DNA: TGTGCCAGCAGTCCAACCGGGTTCCACACAGATACGCAGTATTTT

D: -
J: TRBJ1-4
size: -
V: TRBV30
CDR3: CAWSLQGNEKLFF
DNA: TGTGCCTGGAGTCTCCAGGGGAATGAAAAACTGTTTTTT

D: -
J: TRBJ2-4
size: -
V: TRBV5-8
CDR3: CASSHGVAKNIQYF
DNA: TGTGCCAGCAGCCACGGGGTAGCCAAAAACATTCAGTACTTC

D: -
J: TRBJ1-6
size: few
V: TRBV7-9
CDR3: CASVYADNSPLHF
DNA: TGTGCCAGCGTATACGCGGATAATTCACCCCTCCACTTT

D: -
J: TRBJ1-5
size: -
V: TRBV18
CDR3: CASSSRSQGSNQPQHF
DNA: TGTGCCAGCTCATCGCGTTCTCAGGGGAGCAATCAGCCCCAGCATTTT

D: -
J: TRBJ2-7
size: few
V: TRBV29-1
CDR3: CSVEAGSYEQYF
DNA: TGCAGCGTTGAGGCGGGTTCCTACGAGCAGTACTTC

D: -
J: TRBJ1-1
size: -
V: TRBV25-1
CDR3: CASSDPSGGDTEAFF
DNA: TGTGCCAGCAGTGACCCCAGTGGTGGGGACACTGAAGCTTTCTTT

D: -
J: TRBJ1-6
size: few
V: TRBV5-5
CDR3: CASSLKFVENNSPLHF
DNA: TGTGCCAGCAGCTTGAAGTTCGTTGAAAATAATTCACCCCTCCACTTT

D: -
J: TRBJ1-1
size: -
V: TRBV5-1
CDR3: CASSPEGRVGKEAFF
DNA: TGCGCCAGCAGCCCGGAAGGCAGGGTGGGGAAAGAAGCTTTCTTT

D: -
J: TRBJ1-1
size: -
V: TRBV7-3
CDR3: CASSSGPGDTEAFF
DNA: TGTGCCAGCAGCTCAGGACCGGGGGACACTGAAGCTTTCTTT

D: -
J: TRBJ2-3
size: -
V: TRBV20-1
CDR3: CSALQDTQYF
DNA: TGCAGTGCTTTGCAAGATACGCAGTATTTT

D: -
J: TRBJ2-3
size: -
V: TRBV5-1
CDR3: CASSMEGGSTDTQYF
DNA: TGCGCCAGCAGCATGGAGGGGGGGAGCACAGATACGCAGTATTTT

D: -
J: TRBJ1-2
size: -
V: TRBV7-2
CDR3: CASSLVGVANYGYTF
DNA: TGTGCCAGCAGCTTAGTAGGGGTAGCTAACTATGGCTACACCTTC

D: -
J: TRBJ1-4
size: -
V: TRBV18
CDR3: CASSPSVGLKGEKLFF
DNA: TGTGCCAGCTCACCATCCGTCGGTCTAAAAGGGGAAAAACTGTTTTTT

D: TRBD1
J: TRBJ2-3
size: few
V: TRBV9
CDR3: CASSVKGALGTDTQYF
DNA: TGTGCCAGCAGCGTAAAGGGGGCTCTTGGCACAGATACGCAGTATTTT

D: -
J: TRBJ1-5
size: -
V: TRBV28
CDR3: CASSLFWGGQPQHF
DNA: TGTGCCAGCAGTTTATTCTGGGGAGGTCAGCCCCAGCATTTT

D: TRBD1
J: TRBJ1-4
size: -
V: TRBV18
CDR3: CASSRGQGKEKLFF
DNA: TGTGCCAGCTCACGGGGACAGGGAAAAGAAAAACTGTTTTTT

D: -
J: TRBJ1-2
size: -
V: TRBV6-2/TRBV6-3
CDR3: CASSGRVGTDRPNYGYTF
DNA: TGTGCCAGCAGTGGACGCGTTGGGACTGACCGACCTAACTATGGCTACACCTTC

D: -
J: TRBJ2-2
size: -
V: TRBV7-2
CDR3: CASSLVGVVGGRGTGELFF
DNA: TGTGCCAGCAGCTTAGTTGGTGTCGTCGGGGGGCGCGGGACCGGGGAGCTGTTTTTT